Below, 18 T cell receptor beta chains from the same sample are listed, as sequenced in a study of shared clonotypes between healthy human individuals. The protocol was immunoSEQ multiplex PCR, while the TCRdb copy is restricted to in-frame clones and leaves out a portion. The sample contains a few hundred thousand clones, 90% to 97% of which appear only once. The specimen sequenced was memory CD8+ T cells sorted from blood. The subset denotes: CD45RO+ cells pooled with CCR7-negative TemRA cells. The receptors here all came from a man aged 30-40 years in good health.

The CDR3 sequence: CASSEQRTGLRETQYF. As DNA, the CDR3 is TGTGCCAGCAGTGAACAGCGGACAGGGTTAAGGGAGACCCAGTACTTC. The rearrangement links TRBV25-1 to TRBJ2-5, with 8 bases aligning to TRBD1. V dropped 2 bases and J dropped 5; count of bases not matched to a gene: 10. Germline V lookup: CDR1 MGHDK, CDR2 SYGVNS. The CDR3 spans 16 residues.

V gene TRBV4-2 combines with J gene TRBJ2-2; 9 bases map to TRBD2. CDR3 length: 17 residues. Germline V gene lookup returns CDR1 LGHNA and CDR2 YNFKEQ. After removal of 3 bases from V and 3 bases from J, the junction contained 8 bases not matched to a gene. CDR3 loop: CASSHPIAGEYTGELFF. DNA for the CDR3: TGTGCCAGCAGCCACCCAATAGCGGGAGAGTACACCGGGGAGCTGTTTTTT.

The chain uses TRBV2 and TRBJ2-1; 7 positions match TRBD1. There are 14 residues in the CDR3. After removal of 6 bases from V and 0 bases from J, the junction contained 2 bases not matched to a gene. Germline-derived CDR1 and CDR2 are SNHLY and FYNNEI. The CDR3 spells CASRGQSSYNEQFF. CDR3 coding DNA: TGTGCCAGCAGGGGACAGAGCTCCTACAATGAGCAGTTCTTC.

V and J are TRBV7-9 and TRBJ2-3; 12 nucleotides match TRBD2. Germline CDR1 and CDR2: SEHNR and FQNEAQ (reference sequence). V shed 2 bases, J shed 6 bases, and the junction held 6 bases outside the gene matches. The CDR3 runs to 16 residues. The chain's CDR3 is CASSLPRLAGADTQYF. CDR3 sequence (DNA): TGTGCCAGCAGCTTACCCAGACTAGCGGGAGCGGATACGCAGTATTTT.

The rearrangement joins TRBV11-3 to TRBJ1-6; D is perhaps TRBD1 (6 bases). V dropped 5 bases and J dropped 7 bases, with 15 bases sitting between them. Germline V lookup: CDR1 SGHNT, CDR2 YENEEA. The length of the CDR3 is 15 residues. CDR3 protein: CASSTRQVGNSPLHF. In DNA, the CDR3 is TGTGCCAGCAGCACCCGACAGGTGGGCAATTCACCCCTCCACTTT. Based on the CDR3 plus reference TRBV11-3 and TRBJ1-6, the full variable domain is EAGVVQSPRYKIIEKKQPVAFWCNPISGHNTLYWYLQNLGQGPELLIRYENEEAVDDSQLPKDRFSAERLKGVDSTLKIQPAELGDSAVYLCASSTRQVGNSPLHFGNGTRLTVT.

The V gene is TRBV5-5, the J gene TRBJ1-2; 8 nucleotides line up with TRBD1. Germline V gene sequence: CDR1 SGHKS, CDR2 YYEKEE (reference sequence). The ends lost 0 bases at V and 4 bases at J; junction bases unmatched: 14. The CDR3 runs to 18 residues. The CDR3 DNA is TGTGCCAGCAGCTTGGCTCAGTGGACAGGGCCGGTGGTCTATGGCTACACCTTC. Translation: CASSLAQWTGPVVYGYTF.

The CDR3 coding sequence is TGTGCCAGCAGCTTGGTAAACACTGAAGCTTTCTTT. Translated, it gives CASSLVNTEAFF. The chain links TRBV5-4 to TRBJ1-1; no firm D call. V lost 0 bases to trimming and J lost 2 bases, with 2 bases between them. Germline CDR1 SGHNT, CDR2 YYREEE (reference sequence). The CDR3 totals 12 residues.

The CDR3 reads CASSTGQGTDTQYF. The CDR3 nucleotides read TGTGCCAGCAGCACGGGACAGGGAACAGATACGCAGTATTTT. The chain is built from TRBV13 and TRBJ2-3; 9 bases map to TRBD1. The J segment lost 3 bases and the V segment lost 5 bases, leaving 3 bases of the junction unmatched. CDR1 and CDR2 from the germline V gene are PRHDT and FYEKMQ (reference sequence). The CDR3 loop spans 14 amino acids.

A single count supports this clone. The chain carries TRBV28 and TRBJ1-2; weak D call: TRBD1 (6 bases). The CDR3 is 14 residues long. Germline CDR1 and CDR2: MDHEN and SYDVKM. V lost 3 bases, J lost 3 bases, and 11 bases lay in between. As DNA, the CDR3 is TGTGCCAGCAGTTTCGACAGGACTTACTATGGCTACACCTTC. Protein sequence: CASSFDRTYYGYTF.

This clone has just one count. The V and J genes are TRBV10-3 and TRBJ2-5, with D tentatively TRBD1 (6 bases). The CDR3 is 13 amino acids. Germline values: CDR1 ENHRY, CDR2 SYGVKD. Trimming took 6 bases from V and 1 from J, leaving 9 bases between them. DNA for the CDR3: TGTGCCATCAGGAACAGGGCCCAAGAGACCCAGTACTTC. This translates into CAIRNRAQETQYF.

This chain links TRBV14 with TRBJ2-2, with D perhaps matching TRBD1 (6 bases). This CDR3 is 13 amino acids long. The V gene lost 3 bases and the J gene lost 7 bases, with 9 bases spanning the gap. Germline CDR1 and CDR2: SGHDN and FVKESK. CDR3 DNA sequence: TGTGCCAGCAGCCAGTTCAGGGGCGGGGAGCTGTTTTTT. Translating gives CASSQFRGGELFF.

The chain is built from TRBV21-1 and TRBJ2-7; the table assigns TRBD2, which was not confirmed against the DNA. TRBV21-1 is a pseudogene locus. CDR3 size: 14 residues. CDR3 DNA sequence: TGTGCCAGCAGCAAAGAGGGAGGGCCCCGCGAGCAGTACTTC. This codes for CASSKEGGPREQYF.

The V and J genes are TRBV6-1 and TRBJ2-7; possible D gene TRBD2, 5 bases. V lost 0 bases, J lost 3 bases, and 18 bases lay in between. Germline V gives CDR1 MNHNS, CDR2 SASEGT. The CDR3 runs to 17 residues. CDR3 sequence (DNA): TGTGCCAGCAGTGAAGCGCTTAATGGGCCTCGGGACTACGAGCAGTACTTC. Residues: CASSEALNGPRDYEQYF.

The V call is TRBV6-5, the J call TRBJ1-2, with 7 nucleotides matching TRBD1. With 7 bases clipped from V and 7 bases from J, the junction kept 9 bases outside the gene matches. Germline V gene sequence: CDR1 MNHEY, CDR2 SVGAGI. The CDR3 length is 13 residues. The CDR3 DNA reads as TGTGCCAGCACCGCGACAGGGCTCAGTGGCTACACCTTC. Protein product: CASTATGLSGYTF.

The chain links TRBV5-1 to TRBJ2-5; 10 bases are shared with TRBD2. The length of the CDR3 is 18 residues. The germline V gene has CDR1 SGHRS and CDR2 YFSETQ. V lost 1 base and J lost 3; bases outside the gene matches: 12. The CDR3 region has the DNA TGCGCCAGCAGCTTGAATCCGCTAGCGGGAGTCTTCGAAGAGACCCAGTACTTC. It translates to CASSLNPLAGVFEETQYF.

This sequence joins TRBV27 and TRBJ2-5; tentatively, D is TRBD1 or TRBD2 (5 bases each). CDR1 and CDR2 from the germline V gene are MNHEY and SMNVEV (reference sequence). Trimming removed 0 bases from V and 9 bases from J, with 14 bases in between. The CDR3 extends over 14 amino acids. The CDR3 is CASSLSGDGASQYF. CDR3 bases: TGTGCCAGCAGTTTATCGGGGGACGGCGCGTCCCAGTACTTC.

J is TRBJ2-1 and V is TRBV7-9, with a weak D call TRBD2 (5 bases). The germline V gene has CDR1 SEHNR and CDR2 FQNEAQ (reference sequence). The V gene lost 2 bases and the J gene lost 5 bases, with 10 bases spanning the gap. The CDR3 consists of 14 residues. The DNA of the CDR3 is TGTGCCAGCAGCTTACGGGCGAGGGACAATGAGCAGTTCTTC. Protein sequence: CASSLRARDNEQFF.

This clone has just one count. The chain carries TRBV12-5 and TRBJ2-1; TRBD2 matches 8 bases. The germline V gene has CDR1 LGHNT and CDR2 FRNRAP. There are 16 residues in the CDR3. The V segment lost 4 bases and the J segment 7 bases; nucleotides outside the gene matches: 12. The CDR3 nucleotides are TGTGCTAGTGGTTCCCACCTGCGCGGGAGGACGAATGAGCAGTTCTTC. It specifies CASGSHLRGRTNEQFF.